Shown below are 31 T cell receptor beta chains from a single sample sequenced in a study of blood T cell repertoires in COVID-19. The method was immunoSEQ multiplex PCR; TCRdb's version includes in-frame clones alone and lacks a portion of them. The sample holds 210,000 or so clones; under 85% are singletons and the top ten take roughly 1.3%. Material for sequencing was peripheral blood. These receptors all stem from a woman in her twenties or thirties with COVID-19, enrolled during active disease.

The CDR3 sequence: CASSLTPGNNEQFF. Here the CDR3 DNA reads TGTGCCAGCAGCTTAACCCCCGGGAACAATGAGCAGTTCTTC. J is TRBJ2-1 and V is TRBV11-2; D may be TRBD2 (5 bases). The V and J ends lost 2 bases and 5 bases respectively, with 10 bases between them. Germline CDR1 reads SGHAT; CDR2 reads FQNNGV. The CDR3 length is 14 residues.

The rearrangement links TRBV2 to TRBJ2-1; 9 bases line up with TRBD2. This CDR3 is 15 amino acids long. J lost 8 bases, V lost 6 bases, and 11 bases had no gene match. Per germline, CDR1 SNHLY and CDR2 FYNNEI. In DNA form, the CDR3 reads TGTGCCAGCAGCGTAACCGGGACTAGCCCCTATGAGCAGTTCTTC. Encoded protein: CASSVTGTSPYEQFF.

The chain is built from TRBV6-5 and TRBJ2-7; 14 bases are shared with TRBD2. The CDR3 runs to 16 residues. The V gene's germline CDR1 is MNHEY and CDR2 SVGAGI. V was clipped by 0 bases and J by 6 bases; unmatched bases: 4. CDR3 sequence (DNA): TGTGCCAGCAGTTACTCGACTAGCGGGAGGGCCCGCGAGCAGTACTTC. This encodes CASSYSTSGRAREQYF.

The chain links TRBV28 to TRBJ1-3; no clear D gene. V was pared by 7 bases and J by 0 bases, with 13 bases between. The CDR3 is 15 amino acids. Germline loops: CDR1 MDHEN, CDR2 SYDVKM. The CDR3 reads CASNPGDLSGNTIYF. Here the CDR3 DNA reads TGTGCCAGCAACCCCGGGGATCTCTCTGGAAACACCATATATTTT. The variable domain in full, with the rest retrieved from reference TRBV28 and TRBJ1-3, is DVKVTQSSRYLVKRTGEKVFLECVQDMDHENMFWYRQDPGLGLRLIYFSYDVKMKEKGDIPEGYSVSREKKERFSLILESASTNQTSMYLCASNPGDLSGNTIYFGEGSWLTVV.

This chain joins TRBV27 and TRBJ2-5, with a weak D call TRBD1 (8 bases). CDR3 length: 13 residues. V lost 7 bases and J 6 bases, leaving 15 bases between the germline ends. Germline V gene sequence: CDR1 MNHEY, CDR2 SMNVEV (reference sequence). The CDR3 loop is CASTEQGGKTQYF. The CDR3 nucleotides are TGTGCCAGCACCGAACAGGGGGGGAAGACCCAGTACTTC.

The rearrangement links TRBV5-4 to TRBJ1-3, with 7 bases aligning to TRBD1. With 9 bases clipped from V and 8 bases from J, the junction kept 20 bases outside the gene matches. CDR1 and CDR2 (germline): SGHNT, YYREEE (reference sequence). CDR3 length: 16 amino acids. CDR3 DNA sequence: TGTGCCACCTTCCAAGGTCCCGGGGCAGGGGGATACACCATATATTTT. This codes for CATFQGPGAGGYTIYF. Full variable domain (rest looked up from reference TRBV5-4 and TRBJ1-3): ETGVTQSPTHLIKTRGQQVTLRCSSQSGHNTVSWYQQALGQGPQFIFQYYREEENGRGNFPPRFSGLQFPNYSSELNVNALELDDSALYLCATFQGPGAGGYTIYFGEGSWLTVV.

This sequence joins TRBV29-1 and TRBJ2-1; maybe TRBD1 (5 bases). The CDR3 contains 12 residues. V gave up 5 bases and J gave up 9 bases, with 14 bases separating them. The germline CDR1 and CDR2 sequences are SQVTM and ANQGSEA. The DNA for the CDR3 is TGCAGCGTTCTCCAGGGATTCAGTGAGCAGTTCTTC. Translated, it gives CSVLQGFSEQFF.

This clone has a handful of counts. The chain joins TRBV19 to TRBJ1-1; D possibly corresponds to TRBD1 (6 bases). Germline CDR1 and CDR2: LNHDA and SQIVND (reference sequence). The CDR3 is 13 residues long. V was clipped by 7 bases and J by 1 base, with 10 bases between them. CDR3 loop: CASNLGGNTEAFF. The CDR3 region has the DNA TGTGCCAGTAATTTAGGGGGGAACACTGAAGCTTTCTTT.

The chain recombines TRBV2 with TRBJ2-7; 11 bases line up with TRBD1. V was pared by 6 bases and J by 3 bases, with 1 base of the junction left unmatched. The CDR3 totals 13 residues. Germline-derived CDR1 and CDR2 are SNHLY and FYNNEI. CDR3 sequence: CASRDRGRYEQYF. The CDR3 bases are TGTGCCAGCAGGGACAGGGGGCGCTACGAGCAGTACTTC.

CDR3 coding DNA: TGTGCCAGCAGCTTGGACGGGAGGGGGGCAGATACGCAGTATTTT. Encoded protein: CASSLDGRGADTQYF. The chain employs TRBV5-6 and TRBJ2-3; 8 nucleotides match TRBD2. The V and J ends lost 0 bases and 4 bases, in that order; junction bases with no gene match: 4. Looked up from germline, CDR1 is SGHDT and CDR2 is YYEEEE. The CDR3 is made up of 15 amino acids.

The V and J genes are TRBV4-2 and TRBJ2-2; 9 nucleotides line up with TRBD2. This CDR3 comprises 18 residues. Germline V gene lookup returns CDR1 LGHNA and CDR2 YNFKEQ. V lost 2 bases, J lost 0 bases, and 7 bases stayed unmatched. CDR3 coding DNA: TGTGCCAGCAGCCAAAGACCCGCTAGCGGGGCGAACACCGGGGAGCTGTTTTTT. Translated, it gives CASSQRPASGANTGELFF.

V gene TRBV13 combines with J gene TRBJ2-5; 9 bases match TRBD2. Trimming cost V 3 bases and J 5 bases; bases outside gene matches: 7. Germline values: CDR1 PRHDT, CDR2 FYEKMQ (reference sequence). This CDR3 region has 15 residues. The CDR3 region has the DNA TGTGCCAGCAGCTTTGGCGGGAGGGCCGGGGAGACCCAGTACTTC. Protein sequence: CASSFGGRAGETQYF.

J is TRBJ2-1 and V is TRBV11-2; 15 bases align to TRBD2. Trimming at V came to 5 bases and at J to 10 bases, leaving 9 bases not matched to a gene. The CDR3 spans 16 residues. CDR1 is SGHAT, CDR2 FQNNGV, per germline. The CDR3 sequence: CASSRGLAGGEWEQFF. The CDR3 bases are TGTGCCAGCAGCCGCGGACTAGCGGGAGGGGAATGGGAGCAGTTCTTC.

The chain uses TRBV9 and TRBJ1-3, with a tentative D call TRBD1 (5 bases). The CDR3 spans 15 residues. Trimming cost V 4 bases and J 4 bases, with 15 bases left between them. Germline V gene data show CDR1 as SGDLS and CDR2 as YYNGEE. CDR3 in DNA: TGTGCCAGCAGCCATCAAAGGGGATCAGGAAACACCATATATTTT. It is translated as CASSHQRGSGNTIYF. Together with reference TRBV9 and TRBJ1-3, the CDR3 gives the full variable domain: DSGVTQTPKHLITATGQRVTLRCSPRSGDLSVYWYQQSLDQGLQFLIQYYNGEERAKGNILERFSAQQFPDLHSELNLSSLELGDSALYFCASSHQRGSGNTIYFGEGSWLTVV.

This chain joins TRBV4-3 and TRBJ2-1, with D possibly matching TRBD1 (8 bases). This CDR3 has 15 residues. V was pared by 1 base and J by 6 bases, with 13 bases between. Germline CDR1 LGHNA, CDR2 YSLEER. Here the CDR3 reads CASSQGQGRVNEQFF. The CDR3 DNA reads TGCGCCAGCAGCCAAGGACAGGGGAGGGTCAATGAGCAGTTCTTC.

The table lists this clone with a few counts. The V and J genes are TRBV18 and TRBJ2-7, with TRBD2 matching over 10 bases. The germline gives CDR1 KGHSH, CDR2 LQKENI. The CDR3 extends over 15 amino acids. The junction had 6 bases not matched to a gene; V was cut back by 0 bases and J by 7 bases. CDR3 residues: CASSPPSGRFGEQYF. CDR3 nucleotide sequence: TGTGCCAGCTCACCACCTAGCGGGAGGTTTGGGGAGCAGTACTTC.

The chain's CDR3 is CASSLPGGAFTPGYTF. The CDR3 DNA is TGTGCCAGCAGCTTGCCAGGGGGCGCTTTCACCCCTGGCTACACCTTC. J is TRBJ1-2 and V is TRBV5-6, with 8 nucleotides matching TRBD1. This CDR3 comprises 16 residues. Germline lookup yields CDR1 SGHDT and CDR2 YYEEEE. Unmatched junction bases numbered 12, after V lost 1 base and J lost 7 bases.

As DNA, the CDR3 is TGTGCCAGCTCACCACAGGGGGCTGGAAACACCATATATTTT. Its translation: CASSPQGAGNTIYF. V usage is TRBV18 and J usage is TRBJ1-3; the D gene is possibly TRBD1 (6 bases). CDR1 and CDR2 from the germline V gene are KGHSH and LQKENI. CDR3 length: 14 amino acids. The V gene lost 1 base and the J gene lost 2 bases, with 6 bases spanning the gap.

This clone was observed a single time. This rearrangement joins TRBV3-1 (or the pseudogene TRBV3-2) to TRBJ2-7, with D uncertain. V gave up 1 base and J gave up 0 bases, with 13 bases separating them. This CDR3 is built from 16 residues. Germline loops: CDR1 LGHDT, CDR2 YNNKEL (reference sequence). The CDR3 nucleotides read TGTGCCAGCAGCCAAGGACTGTTTATTTTCTCCTACGAGCAGTACTTC. Amino acids: CASSQGLFIFSYEQYF.

This chain joins TRBV6-5 and TRBJ1-3; D gene uncertain. The CDR3 spans 15 residues. Trimming pared 6 bases from V and 0 bases from J, leaving 12 bases between. CDR1 MNHEY and CDR2 SVGAGI come from the germline V gene. Here the CDR3 DNA reads TGTGCCAGCAGCTCGAAAGGGAGCTCTGGAAACACCATATATTTT. Amino acids: CASSSKGSSGNTIYF.

This chain links TRBV4-3 with TRBJ2-3, with 8 bases fitting TRBD1. The CDR3 is 16 residues long. J lost 2 bases, V lost 4 bases, and 8 bases had no gene match. CDR1 and CDR2 from the germline V gene are LGHNA and YSLEER. Here the CDR3 reads CASSPGQGGVTDTQYF. The CDR3 nucleotides are TGCGCCAGCAGCCCAGGACAGGGCGGGGTCACAGATACGCAGTATTTT.

J is TRBJ1-5 and V is TRBV19; 8 bases agree with TRBD1. Per germline, CDR1 LNHDA and CDR2 SQIVND (reference sequence). J lost 4 bases, V lost 2 bases, and 4 bases had no gene match. The CDR3 runs to 15 residues. CDR3 sequence reads: CASSITGGENQPQHF. The CDR3 coding sequence is TGTGCCAGTAGTATAACAGGGGGAGAGAATCAGCCCCAGCATTTT. The full variable domain, rest sourced from reference TRBV19 and TRBJ1-5, is DGGITQSPKYLFRKEGQNVTLSCEQNLNHDAMYWYRQDPGQGLRLIYYSQIVNDFQKGDIAEGYSVSREKKESFPLTVTSAQKNPTAFYLCASSITGGENQPQHFGDGTRLSIL.

V usage is TRBV7-3 and J usage is TRBJ2-1, with TRBD2 as a possible D gene (6 bases). There are 16 residues in the CDR3. The germline V and J ends were trimmed by 0 bases and 2 bases, with 11 bases remaining between them. CDR1 is SGHTA, CDR2 FQGTGA, per germline. As DNA, the CDR3 is TGTGCCAGCAGCTTAACGGCGGGATCCGCCTACAATGAGCAGTTCTTC. Translating it yields CASSLTAGSAYNEQFF.

V usage is TRBV30 and J usage is TRBJ1-6, with D unclear. Trimming took off 4 bases at V and 7 bases at J, with 14 bases between the two ends. CDR3 length: 14 residues. CDR1 and CDR2 (germline): GTSNPN, SVGIG (reference sequence). The CDR3 region is CAWKVEVSNSPLHF. Here the CDR3 DNA reads TGTGCCTGGAAAGTGGAGGTTTCCAATTCACCCCTCCACTTT.

The chain employs TRBV4-3 and TRBJ1-2; possible D gene TRBD1, 6 bases. Germline CDR1 reads LGHNA; CDR2 reads YSLEER. The V end lost 4 bases, the J end lost 7 bases, and 16 bases lay between the germline ends. The CDR3 is 14 residues long. CDR3 amino acids: CASSLFPGAVGYTF. The CDR3 DNA follows: TGCGCCAGCAGCCTCTTCCCAGGGGCCGTTGGCTACACCTTC.

V gene TRBV6-1 combines with J gene TRBJ2-1, with 7 bases matching TRBD2. V shed 3 bases and J 6 bases; nucleotides not matched to a gene: 5. The germline V gene has CDR1 MNHNS and CDR2 SASEGT. The CDR3 consists of 14 residues. The DNA of the CDR3 is TGTGCCAGCAGTGAGGGTGGGGGGGGCAATGAGCAGTTCTTC. Its translation: CASSEGGGGNEQFF.

This chain connects TRBV3-1 (or the pseudogene TRBV3-2) to TRBJ1-4; D unclear. This CDR3 is built from 15 residues. Between the trimmed V and J ends, which lost 5 bases and 10 bases, there was a span of 20 bases. The germline V gene has CDR1 LGHDT and CDR2 YNNKEL (reference sequence). The CDR3 DNA reads as TGTGCCAGCAGCTTCCGACGGGTGGTAGATAGAAAACTGTTTTTT. This gives the protein CASSFRRVVDRKLFF.

The V and J genes are TRBV13 and TRBJ2-7; 10 positions agree with TRBD1. The CDR3 totals 13 residues. Germline-derived CDR1 and CDR2 are PRHDT and FYEKMQ (reference sequence). V was pared by 5 bases and J by 9 bases, with 7 bases of the junction left unmatched. The CDR3 DNA sequence: TGTGCCAGCAGCGCCGGGACAGGGGTCGGGCAGTACTTC. It is translated as CASSAGTGVGQYF.

This clone was seen more than once but under ten times. This chain connects TRBV4-1 to TRBJ2-2, with D maybe TRBD2 (6 bases). The V end lost 1 base, the J end lost 3 bases, and 9 bases lay between the germline ends. Germline CDR1 and CDR2: MGHRA and YSYEKL. The CDR3 is 15 amino acids. The CDR3 DNA sequence: TGCGCCAGCAGCCAAGGGGGACTCTACACCGGGGAGCTGTTTTTT. Its translation: CASSQGGLYTGELFF.

V and J are TRBV2 and TRBJ2-7; TRBD1 matches at 8 bases. The CDR3 has 14 residues. Germline V gene sequence: CDR1 SNHLY, CDR2 FYNNEI. The trim removed 7 bases at V and 3 bases at J, leaving 8 bases unmatched. The CDR3: CASKEDRVLYEQYF. In DNA form, the CDR3 reads TGTGCCAGCAAGGAGGACAGGGTCCTCTACGAGCAGTACTTC.

The gene calls are TRBV30 and TRBJ2-5, with TRBD2 matching 7 bases. In germline, CDR1 is GTSNPN, CDR2 SVGIG (reference sequence). The CDR3 covers 14 residues. With 5 bases clipped from V and 2 bases from J, the junction kept 8 bases outside the gene matches. In DNA form, the CDR3 reads TGTGCCTGGGGAAACCCCGGGAGGCAAGAGACCCAGTACTTC. This encodes CAWGNPGRQETQYF.